These 4 T cell receptor beta chains were all obtained from the same sample, sequenced in a study of T cell repertoires in cytomegalovirus infection. These receptors' antigens are unknown. MiXCR, run by TCRdb on the reads, gives a single entry per CDR3 protein. The table shows about 830,000 distinct CDR3 sequences, with 30% to 35% occurring only once. This sample comprised cultured CD8+ T cells from PBMCs, obtained from culture after CMV antigen stimulation. These receptors were taken from a human donor in good health (CMV status not recorded). Some clones in this sample may be carry-over from other donors' samples.

This sequence joins TRBV7-6 and TRBJ1-1; no definite D call. V was shortened by 0 bases and J by 5 bases, with 7 bases between the two germline ends. Per germline, CDR1 SGHVS and CDR2 FNYEAQ. This CDR3 region has 13 residues. The CDR3 DNA sequence: TGTGCCAGCAGCTTAGCGTTTTGGACTGAAGCTTTCTTT. This gives the protein CASSLAFWTEAFF. Looking up the rest from reference TRBV7-6 and TRBJ1-1 gives the full variable domain: GAGVSQSPRYKVTKRGQDVALRCDPISGHVSLYWYRQALGQGPEFLTYFNYEAQQDKSGLPNDRFSAERPEGSISTLTIQRTEQRDSAMYRCASSLAFWTEAFFGQGTRLTVV.

V gene TRBV25-1 combines with J gene TRBJ2-2; tentative D call: TRBD1 (6 bases). CDR1 is MGHDK and CDR2 is SYGVNS in the germline V gene. The CDR3 consists of 15 residues. Trimming removed 2 bases at V and 6 bases at J, with 13 bases between. CDR3 region: CASSEVQGRAGELFF. The CDR3 bases are TGTGCCAGCAGTGAAGTACAGGGTAGGGCCGGGGAGCTGTTTTTT.

V usage is TRBV27 and J usage is TRBJ1-1, with D possibly matching TRBD1 (5 bases). The CDR3 has 13 amino acids. The germline gives CDR1 MNHEY, CDR2 SMNVEV (reference sequence). Trimming took off 0 bases at V and 7 bases at J, with 9 bases between the two ends. This CDR3 reads CASSLSPRVEAFF. The CDR3 DNA sequence: TGTGCCAGCAGTTTATCCCCCAGGGTTGAAGCTTTCTTT.

This sequence joins TRBV29-1 and TRBJ2-5; 14 positions agree with TRBD2. CDR3 size: 17 residues. V dropped 6 bases and J dropped 7; count of bases not matched to a gene: 16. Germline values: CDR1 SQVTM, CDR2 ANQGSEA. The CDR3 here is CSVRGLAGGSGGGTQYF. The CDR3 DNA reads as TGCAGCGTCCGCGGACTAGCGGGGGGCTCCGGAGGCGGGACCCAGTACTTC.